The text below deals with one T cell receptor (beta chain). Its target is unknown. The protocol was immunoSEQ multiplex PCR, while the TCRdb copy is restricted to in-frame clones and leaves out a portion. The top ten hold approximately 0.69% of the sample, which has about 82,000 clones, approximately 93% seen once. The data stem from a study of cytomegalovirus exposure and HLA in healthy donors. Whole-study results and caveats: With high specificity and sensitivity, the classifier reportedly diagnosed cytomegalovirus status. In a later analysis, first-cohort TCR clusters were found to tend to co-occur in the roughly 120 validation repertoires. The study designated 150 to 200 TCR beta chains cytomegalovirus-associated.

Germline values: CDR1 SGHTS, CDR2 YDEGEE. The CDR3 is 17 amino acids. With V trimmed by 4 bases and J by 8 bases, 18 bases remained unmatched. The clonotype comes from a man between 18 and 29 years old in good health and CMV-seronegative. The sample was PBMCs. V and J are TRBV5-8 and TRBJ1-5; TRBD1 matches at 7 bases. CDR3 sequence: CASSRPRQGSPAEPQHF. The CDR3 coding sequence is TGTGCCAGCAGCAGGCCCCGACAGGGAAGCCCAGCGGAGCCCCAGCATTTT.